The subject of this entry is one T cell receptor beta chain. There are 14 residues in the CDR3. CDR1 SGHTA and CDR2 FQGNSA come from the germline V gene. V gave up 5 bases and J gave up 6 bases; unmatched junction bases: 7. These data originate in a study of blood T cell repertoires in COVID-19. Overall study context: Whether acute or convalescent, the COVID-19 samples came from the United States, Italy and Spain. T cells, B-cell-depleted T cells, or PBMCs provided the cDNA or gDNA that served as material.

As handled by the study authors: Counts of nucleated cells, estimated from reference gene primer amplification, were obtained. Profiled with immunoSEQ multiplex PCR; TCRdb holds only in-frame clones, not every one. V and J calls and clone size are given by that table; D and trimming were obtained from the DNA. This table has 200,000 to 300,000 clones, 75% to 85% appearing once. The source material was peripheral blood. The V call is TRBV7-2, the J call TRBJ1-5; 7 nucleotides match TRBD1. This receptor was taken from a man aged 35 to 55 who had recovered from COVID-19. CDR3 residues: CASSADRVFQPQHF. The CDR3 DNA sequence: TGTGCCAGCAGCGCCGACAGGGTCTTTCAGCCCCAGCATTTT. The full variable domain, its missing parts supplied by reference TRBV7-2 and TRBJ1-5, is GAGVSQSPSNKVTEKGKDVELRCDPISGHTALYWYRQSLGQGLEFLIYFQGNSAPDKSGLPSDRFSAERTGGSVSTLTIQRTQQEDSAVYLCASSADRVFQPQHFGDGTRLSIL.